The T cell receptor beta chain described here comes from a study of T cell clonality in common variable immunodeficiency. The CDR3 covers 14 residues. Germline values: CDR1 MNHEY, CDR2 SVGEGT. The V and J ends lost 0 bases and 6 bases respectively, with 8 bases between them. Study results and limitations: What drives increased CVID clonality needs T cell subpopulation sequencing. CVID subjects had higher TCRbeta clonality than healthy controls, most marked in about a third. Fewer TCRbeta clones were shared among CVID subjects than controls.

This clone was recorded many times. What it recognizes is unknown. The read falls 3 residues short of the CDR3 end, and the missing part is taken from the germline J gene. TCRdb keeps only in-frame clones here, not all; method: immunoSEQ multiplex PCR. The sample contains about 34,000 clones, none occurring once; more than 2.5% lies in the top ten. The rearrangement uses TRBV6-2 or TRBV6-3 and TRBJ2-2; D could derive from TRBD1 or TRBD2 (5 bases each). Input material: peripheral blood mononuclear cells. The clonotype comes from a person aged 18-70 years in good health. The CDR3 is CASSYSRGAGELFF. The CDR3 DNA, read in part, is TGTGCCAGCAGTTACTCGAGAGGGGCCGGGGAG.